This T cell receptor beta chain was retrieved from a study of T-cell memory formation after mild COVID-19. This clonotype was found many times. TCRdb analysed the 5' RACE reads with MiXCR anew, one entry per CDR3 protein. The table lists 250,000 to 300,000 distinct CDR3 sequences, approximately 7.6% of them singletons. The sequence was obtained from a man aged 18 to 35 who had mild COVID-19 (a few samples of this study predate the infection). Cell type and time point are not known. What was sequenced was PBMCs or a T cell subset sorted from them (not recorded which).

The CDR3 DNA is TGCGCCAGCAGCTCCGGGACACCCACTTACAATGAGCAGTTCTTC. Protein: CASSSGTPTYNEQFF. This chain connects TRBV5-1 to TRBJ2-1, with D tentatively TRBD1 (6 bases). CDR3 length: 15 amino acids. Trimming took off 3 bases at V and 4 bases at J, with 14 bases between the two ends. Germline CDR1 and CDR2: SGHRS and YFSETQ.